The rows below give T cell receptor beta chains drawn from one sample of a study of neurological immune-mediated disorders. MiXCR, run by TCRdb on the 5' RACE reads, gives a single entry per CDR3 protein. Of approximately 41,000 distinct CDR3 sequences in the sample, about 14% are singletons; the top ten hold approximately 3.6%. The sequenced sample was CD4+ T cells from blood. The receptors shown here come from a woman aged 60-70 years with HTLV-1-associated myelopathy (HAM/TSP). The CDR3 runs from the conserved cysteine through the conserved F or W. The D gene is left open where the match is weak. Part of the rows lack a size; the others show once, few, many or a class for expanded clones.

J gene,V gene,D gene,clone size,CDR3 DNA,CDR3 protein
TRBJ2-2,TRBV3-1,.,many,TGTGCCAGCAGCCAAGTCGCACGGGCGAACACCGGGGAGCTGTTTTTT,CASSQVARANTGELFF
TRBJ2-5,TRBV12-3/TRBV12-4,TRBD2,many,TGTGCCAGCAGTTCCCGGACTAGCGTAAACCAAGAGACCCAGTACTTC,CASSSRTSVNQETQYF
TRBJ2-1,TRBV20-1,.,many,TGCAGTGCTATTAAGGGGACTTCCAATGAGCAGTTCTTC,CSAIKGTSNEQFF
TRBJ2-1,TRBV29-1,TRBD2,many,TGCAGCGTTGGTCTACTAGCGGATTACAATGAGCAGTTCTTC,CSVGLLADYNEQFF
TRBJ2-7,TRBV5-5,.,many,TGTGCCAGCAGCTTGGTTGCGGGGGCCCCCTACGAGCAGTACTTC,CASSLVAGAPYEQYF
TRBJ2-1,TRBV6-5,.,many,TGTGCCAGCACCCTTCTTAATGAGCAGTTCTTC,CASTLLNEQFF
TRBJ2-6,TRBV20-1,TRBD1,many,TGCAGTGCACAGGGGACAGGGCAGCCTGGGGCCAACGTCCTGACTTTC,CSAQGTGQPGANVLTF
TRBJ1-1,TRBV7-9,.,many,TGTGCCAGCAGCTTTTTGGGTGAAGCTTTCTTT,CASSFLGEAFF
TRBJ1-1,TRBV20-1,.,many,TGCAGTGCTAGCGATTGGGCCGAAGCTTTCTTT,CSASDWAEAFF
TRBJ2-3,TRBV4-2,.,many,TGTGCCAGCAGCCAAGATCTATATGGTCACGATACGCAGTATTTT,CASSQDLYGHDTQYF
TRBJ1-2,TRBV7-8,.,medium-sized,TGTGCCAGCAGCTTACAGGGTAGCTATGGCTACACCTTC,CASSLQGSYGYTF
TRBJ2-2,TRBV5-1,TRBD1,many,TGCGCCAGCAGCGCCTCAGGGGGCCCCGGGGAGCTGTTTTTT,CASSASGGPGELFF
TRBJ2-5,TRBV5-5,TRBD1,many,TGTGCCAGCAGCTCTTCAGGGGGCGATTGGGAGACCCAGTACTTC,CASSSSGGDWETQYF
TRBJ2-1,TRBV7-9,.,few,TGTGCCAGCAGCTGGGTTGATGAGCAGTTCTTC,CASSWVDEQFF
TRBJ2-5,TRBV25-1,TRBD1,many,TGTGCCAGCAGCCGGGACAGGGGAAATTGGGAGACCCAGTACTTC,CASSRDRGNWETQYF
TRBJ1-1,TRBV5-1,TRBD1,many,TGCGCCAGCAGCGACAGGGGACAGTACACTGAAGCTTTCTTT,CASSDRGQYTEAFF
TRBJ1-6,TRBV6-5,TRBD1,many,TGTGCCAGCAGTTCCCGGACAGGTCTTAGTTCACCCCTCCACTTT,CASSSRTGLSSPLHF
TRBJ2-7,TRBV20-1,.,many,TGCAGTGTTGACGAGGGTAGCACCCCTCCAGTGCAGTACTTC,CSVDEGSTPPVQYF
TRBJ2-7,TRBV5-1,.,many,TGCGCCAGCAGCTTTGGCCAGGGGAATTACGAGCAGTACTTC,CASSFGQGNYEQYF
TRBJ1-2,TRBV18,TRBD1,many,TGTGCCAGCTCACCATCGGGCAGGGGGGAAGGCTACACCTTC,CASSPSGRGEGYTF
TRBJ2-7,TRBV11-2,.,.,TGTGCCATCAGCTTAAGTTCAGGTGTGGACGAGCAGTATTTC,CAISLSSGVDEQYF
TRBJ2-7,TRBV14,.,many,TGTGCCAGCAGCCAAGATCGTGTGGGCGAGCAGTACTTC,CASSQDRVGEQYF
TRBJ2-3,TRBV20-1,.,many,TGCAGTGCTAGTGACCCCTCCGGGGGGCTTCCAGATACGCAGTATTTT,CSASDPSGGLPDTQYF
TRBJ2-5,TRBV5-1,TRBD2,many,TGCGCCAGCAGCAGTGCGGGGGGGGGAAGCTTGGAGACCCAGTACTTC,CASSSAGGGSLETQYF
TRBJ2-2,TRBV5-1,.,many,TGCGCCAGCAGCTTGGGACAGACTGACGGGGAGCTGTTTTTT,CASSLGQTDGELFF
TRBJ2-2,TRBV18,TRBD2,many,TGTGCCAGCTCAGGCAGCGGGGGATCGAACACCGGGGAGCTGTTTTTT,CASSGSGGSNTGELFF